The entry below gives a single TCR beta chain sequence along with its context. The sample holds a few counts of this clonotype. Its target antigen remains unknown. Just one base apart from a much larger clone, this may be a read error. To prepare the library, PCR was applied. Sequencing used an Illumina HiSeq 4000. Bulk TCR libraries were made following a previously described method, with the TCR primers given in Table S5. Total RNA was purified with the Qiagen AllPrep DNA/RNA kit. Before any analysis, reads coming from multiple sequencing runs of the same library were combined into one pool. Processing in the source paper ran as follows. Reads were retained only if their TCR constant sequence matched exactly, and those retained reads were trimmed to 150 nt and grouped according to their 12-nt molecular barcodes. Within each barcode group, reads were sub-clustered at a 15% Levenshtein threshold, and quality-weighted consensus sequences were built per RNA molecule. Non-functional sequences were excluded, and lower-count sequences lying one edit away from another sequence were also excluded. Based on a fit of two negative binomial distributions, barcode sub-clusters having less than 20% of the maximum read count were discarded. The raw public reads went through TCRdb reprocessing: fastp at Q25, MiXCR clone calling, in-frame beta chains kept. When rows share a CDR3 protein, they turn into one entry using the most common DNA and genes. V and J calls and clone size were set by TCRdb, not the authors. This sample comprises some 70,000 distinct CDR3 sequences, around 18% of them detected only once. Of the sample, around 1.4% falls within the top ten clones.

This specimen comes from a study of molecular identifiers for immune sequencing clone quantification (dated by TCRdb to 2016 to 2019). In the study overall: For a replicate experiment, RNA from around 18,000 or 91,000 naive CD8 T cells was divided into five aliquots, and four of the five aliquots were sequenced. The study was a methods study using CD8 T cells to benchmark molecular-identifier clustering-based TCR repertoire sequencing (MIDCIRS) and TCR RNA copy counting.

Libraries of naive CD8 T cells were generated from around 20,000 to 990,000 sorted cells, with 10%, 30% or 50% of the purified RNA used. Naive CD8 T cells were FACS-sorted as CD8+CD4-CCR7+CD45RA+ on a BD FACSAria II into RLT Plus buffer. To test detection sensitivity, Jurkat RNA equivalent to about eleven TCR copies was spiked into samples of roughly 20,000-1,000,000 naive CD8 T cells. Enrichment of CD8 T cells was performed with RosetteSep CD8+ T Cell Enrichment Cocktail and Ficoll-Paque, after which ACK red cell lysis was carried out. For CDR1 and CDR2, the germline V gene lists MGHRA and YSYEKL. From its cysteine to its phenylalanine, the CDR3 spans 14 amino acids. Only the CDR3 DNA is retained, 42 bases long and in frame from the first base. The paper as a whole reports these results and caveats: Spiked-in Jurkat TCR RNA (approximately 10 copies' worth), which is not part of the donor repertoire, was contained in the naive libraries. In CMV-specific effector cells, clones with more than 20 RNA copies accounted for over 99% of molecules, whereas in naive cells such clones accounted for under 1%. Modeling indicated 2.5 to 3.5 TCR RNA copies recovered per cell, compared with about 9.7 by digital PCR, which implies a capture efficiency of approximately 29%. A single cell's worth of spiked-in Jurkat TCR RNA was reported detectable even among one million naive CD8 T cells. Identical TCR molecules sharing a barcode could cause highly expanded clone sizes to be underestimated. When barcode sub-clustering was left out, chimeric consensus sequences inflated TCR diversity, with chimeras reaching as high as 47%.

This sequence was found in a human donor in good health. Some libraries in this study had Jurkat cell RNA spiked in. Sequenced: naive CD8+ T cells from blood, with Jurkat cell RNA spiked in. In the paper's terms, the cell subset or site label means: FACS-sorted CD8+CD4-CCR7+CD45RA+ naive T cells. The V and J genes are TRBV4-1 and TRBJ2-5, with no D gene named confidently. For the CDR3, the sequence is CASSQDSSQGTQYF. The sequenced DNA: TGCGCCAGCAGCCAAGACTCGTCCCAAGGGACCCAGTACTTC.